This TCR beta chain was identified in a study of blood T cell repertoires in COVID-19. Background on the study: T cells, B-cell-depleted T cells, or PBMCs provided the cDNA or gDNA that served as material.

Comments on this clone: Other DNA sequences in the same sample also yield this CDR3.

Individuals drawn from around 25 US areas were about 18 to 95 years old. Donors were grouped by their self-reported clinical history. Using immunoSEQ multiplex PCR, the repertoire was profiled, and TCRdb retains in-frame clones only, with some absent. The sample shows under 500,000 clones, 75% to 90% of them seen only once. The CDR3 is 13 amino acids. V shed 0 bases and J shed 7 bases, with 12 bases lying between them. Germline V gives CDR1 GTSNPN, CDR2 SVGIG (reference sequence). The clonotype originates from a man aged 25-45 years who had recovered from COVID-19. Sequenced: PBMCs or T cells enriched from blood (not recorded which). The gene calls are TRBV30 and TRBJ1-2, with TRBD1 as a possible D gene (5 bases). The CDR3 sequence: CAWSVRSGGGYTF. CDR3 DNA sequence: TGTGCCTGGAGTGTACGGTCCGGGGGTGGCTACACCTTC.